The 29 T cell receptor beta chains listed next were all sequenced from one sample in a study of patients and donors after allogeneic stem cell transplantation. TCRdb reanalysed the RT-PCR reads using MiXCR and keeps one entry per CDR3 protein. The repertoire holds roughly 940,000 distinct CDR3 sequences, with about 20% as singletons. The sequencing input was blood, either unsorted or a sorted T cell fraction (not recorded which). These receptors originate from a human donor who was either an allogeneic HSCT recipient or a stem cell or donor lymphocyte infusion donor (not recorded which). It is not recorded whose cells these are; they may come from a transplant donor.

This clonotype was seen only a few times. This chain links TRBV9 with TRBJ2-7; tentative D call: TRBD2 (6 bases). The CDR3 totals 13 residues. Germline V lookup: CDR1 SGDLS, CDR2 YYNGEE. The V end was cut by 0 bases, the J end by 4 bases, with 8 bases between. The CDR3 nucleotides are TGTGCCAGCAGCGTAGCGGGAGCATACGAGCAGTACTTC. The encoded protein is CASSVAGAYEQYF.

A few counts support this clonotype. The chain combines TRBV29-1 with TRBJ2-7; 7 nucleotides agree with TRBD2. With V trimmed by 7 bases and J by 1 base, 7 bases remained unmatched. Looked up from germline, CDR1 is SQVTM and CDR2 is ANQGSEA. The CDR3 extends over 13 amino acids. The CDR3 loop reads CSATGGESYEQYF. For the CDR3, the DNA is TGCAGCGCTACGGGGGGAGAGTCCTACGAGCAGTACTTC.

The sample holds many counts of this clonotype. The chain is built from TRBV12-3 or TRBV12-4 and TRBJ2-5; the D is unclear. The CDR3 spans 11 residues. The V end was cut by 6 bases, the J end by 5 bases, with 7 bases between. The CDR3 sequence is CASRDWETQYF. The DNA for the CDR3 is TGTGCCAGCAGGGATTGGGAGACCCAGTACTTC.

This clonotype was picked up a small number of times. The chain employs TRBV20-1 and TRBJ2-5, with D possibly TRBD1 on 7 matching bases. CDR1 is DFQATT and CDR2 is SNEGSKA in the germline V gene (reference sequence). V was trimmed by 6 bases and J by 4 bases, leaving 12 bases between them. This CDR3 spans 12 amino acids. CDR3 in DNA: TGCAGTGCCCTGCAGGGGGGAGAGACCCAGTACTTC. The encoded protein is CSALQGGETQYF.

This clonotype has more than one count but fewer than ten. The chain is built from TRBV20-1 and TRBJ1-1; no definite D call. The CDR3 length is 16 residues. The V end was cut by 0 bases, the J end by 4 bases, with 18 bases between. From germline, CDR1 is DFQATT and CDR2 SNEGSKA (reference sequence). The CDR3 protein is CSARDIGQRVVTEAFF. The DNA for the CDR3 is TGCAGTGCTAGAGATATTGGCCAGAGGGTTGTCACTGAAGCTTTCTTT.

The table lists this clonotype with many counts. The chain combines TRBV29-1 with TRBJ1-1, with no clear D. This CDR3 region has 12 residues. V was pared by 0 bases and J by 7 bases, with 9 bases between. The V gene's germline CDR1 is SQVTM and CDR2 ANQGSEA. CDR3 sequence: CSVEDHYGEAFF. For the CDR3, the DNA is TGCAGCGTTGAAGATCATTATGGTGAAGCTTTCTTT. The variable domain in full, completed from reference TRBV29-1 and TRBJ1-1, reads SAVISQKPSRDICQRGTSLTIQCQVDSQVTMMFWYRQQPGQSLTLIATANQGSEATYESGFVIDKFPISRPNLTFSTLTVSNMSPEDSSIYLCSVEDHYGEAFFGQGTRLTVV.

The chain uses TRBV29-1 and TRBJ1-3, with D unresolved. Germline CDR1 and CDR2: SQVTM and ANQGSEA. The CDR3 spans 12 residues. V lost 4 bases to trimming and J lost 4 bases, with 8 bases between them. DNA of the CDR3: TGCAGCGTTGTTGTGGTGGGAAACACCATATATTTT. This codes for CSVVVVGNTIYF.

This clonotype was seen ten or more times. This rearrangement joins TRBV9 to TRBJ2-1; TRBD2 is a possible D gene (6 bases). There are 16 residues in the CDR3. V was clipped by 0 bases and J by 1 base, with 11 bases between them. Germline V lookup: CDR1 SGDLS, CDR2 YYNGEE. CDR3 DNA: TGTGCCAGCAGCGTAGTAGGGCGGGGTTCCTACAATGAGCAGTTCTTC. It encodes CASSVVGRGSYNEQFF.

This clonotype has only a few counts. V usage is TRBV7-8 and J usage is TRBJ2-1, with 8 bases lining up with TRBD2. CDR1 SGHVS and CDR2 FQNEAQ come from the germline V gene. There are 15 residues in the CDR3. The CDR3 protein is CDRLAGGFSYNEQFF. CDR3 sequence (DNA): TGTGATCGTTTGGCGGGGGGATTCTCCTACAATGAGCAGTTCTTC.

The chain employs TRBV7-2 and TRBJ1-2; a possible D gene is TRBD1 (6 bases). Trimming took off 5 bases at V and 6 bases at J, with 16 bases between the two ends. This CDR3 is built from 14 residues. CDR1 and CDR2 (germline): SGHTA, FQGNSA. The CDR3 DNA reads as TGTGCCAGCAGCAAACGGACAGTGACCCATGGCTACACCTTC. Translating gives CASSKRTVTHGYTF.

V and J are TRBV6-1 and TRBJ2-1, with D hard to call. Trimming left V 2 bases short and J 3 bases short, with 8 bases between. Per germline, CDR1 MNHNS and CDR2 SASEGT. The CDR3 sequence is 14 residues long. The chain's CDR3 is CASSEITIYNEQFF. The CDR3 DNA is TGTGCCAGCAGTGAAATCACGATCTACAATGAGCAGTTCTTC.

This clonotype showed up many times. The rearrangement links TRBV5-1 to TRBJ2-3; 7 nucleotides agree with TRBD2. Trimming took 1 base from V and 1 from J; bases not matched to a gene: 3. The CDR3 is 15 residues long. Germline V gene sequence: CDR1 SGHRS, CDR2 YFSETQ. CDR3 DNA: TGCGCCAGCAGCTTGTTTACTAGCGGCACAGATACGCAGTATTTT. The encoded protein is CASSLFTSGTDTQYF.

This CDR3 is CASSQDELAGVRSGDTQYF. The CDR3 DNA is TGCGCCAGCAGCCAAGACGAACTAGCGGGGGTCCGGTCAGGGGATACGCAGTATTTT. The chain uses TRBV4-1 and TRBJ2-3, with 11 positions matching TRBD2. Germline assignment: CDR1 MGHRA and CDR2 YSYEKL. The ends lost 0 bases at V and 6 bases at J; junction bases unmatched: 14. The CDR3 totals 19 residues.

This clonotype was observed a few times. The chain couples TRBV20-1 to TRBJ1-2, with 7 nucleotides matching TRBD1. Trimming at V came to 4 bases and at J to 4 bases, leaving 9 bases not matched to a gene. This CDR3 spans 14 amino acids. CDR1 DFQATT and CDR2 SNEGSKA come from the germline V gene (reference sequence). The CDR3 DNA reads as TGCAGTGCTACAGGGGGGTCGGGCCTCTATGGCTACACCTTC. It yields the protein CSATGGSGLYGYTF.

The chain is built from TRBV9 and TRBJ2-3, with 9 bases fitting TRBD1. Germline CDR1 SGDLS, CDR2 YYNGEE. The length of the CDR3 is 15 residues. Trimming removed 2 bases from V and 3 bases from J; junction bases left unmatched: 4. The CDR3 spells CASSVRDRETDTQYF. The CDR3 DNA reads TGTGCCAGCAGCGTCCGGGACAGGGAAACAGATACGCAGTATTTT.

The rearrangement uses TRBV20-1 and TRBJ2-3; 7 positions match TRBD1. V was pared by 5 bases and J by 0 bases, with 11 bases of the junction left unmatched. CDR1 DFQATT and CDR2 SNEGSKA come from the germline V gene (reference sequence). The CDR3 loop spans 16 amino acids. The CDR3 coding sequence is TGCAGTGCTCCTAAAGGGGGCTATCCAAGCACAGATACGCAGTATTTT. Protein: CSAPKGGYPSTDTQYF.

This clonotype has ten or more counts. This chain uses TRBV20-1 with TRBJ2-4; D ambiguous. From germline, CDR1 is DFQATT and CDR2 SNEGSKA (reference sequence). The CDR3 has 16 amino acids. Trimming removed 4 bases from V and 2 bases from J, with 18 bases in between. Here the CDR3 DNA reads TGCAGTGCTACTAGGTTCGGGTGGAGAACCAAAAACATTCAGTACTTC. Amino acid sequence: CSATRFGWRTKNIQYF.

V usage is TRBV24-1 and J usage is TRBJ2-7, with TRBD2 matching over 9 bases. This CDR3 has 16 residues. Germline V CDR1 and CDR2: KGHDR, SFDVKD. V dropped 4 bases and J dropped 5; count of bases not matched to a gene: 11. The CDR3 sequence: CATSEAGGPSSHEQYF. CDR3 nucleotides: TGTGCCACCAGTGAGGCGGGAGGGCCCTCCAGCCACGAGCAGTACTTC.

Ten or more counts support this clonotype. The chain is built from TRBV2 and TRBJ1-3, with TRBD1 matching over 7 bases. The V gene end was trimmed by 5 bases and the J gene end by 1 base; junction bases not matched to a gene: 2. Germline V gene sequence: CDR1 SNHLY, CDR2 FYNNEI. There are 14 residues in the CDR3. The CDR3 DNA reads TGTGCCAGCAGTCCACAGGGGTCTGGAAACACCATATATTTT. It yields the protein CASSPQGSGNTIYF.

This clonotype was recorded only once. This chain joins TRBV19 and TRBJ1-6; D may be TRBD1 (5 bases). Per the germline V gene, CDR1 is LNHDA and CDR2 is SQIVND (reference sequence). V was trimmed by 3 bases and J by 9 bases, leaving 15 bases between them. The CDR3 has 15 amino acids. CDR3 nucleotides: TGTGCCAGTAGTATGGGTGGGGCGCTGGGTTCACCCCTCCACTTT. Its translation is CASSMGGALGSPLHF.

V usage is TRBV9 and J usage is TRBJ2-3; D is ambiguous. The V end was cut by 3 bases, the J end by 0 bases, with 14 bases between. The CDR3 covers 16 residues. Germline loops: CDR1 SGDLS, CDR2 YYNGEE. The CDR3 nucleotides are TGTGCCAGCAGCGCTCAGGCTCATTCTAGCACAGATACGCAGTATTTT. Protein sequence: CASSAQAHSSTDTQYF.

This clonotype showed up just a few times. The chain recombines TRBV28 with TRBJ2-3; 9 bases agree with TRBD2. The CDR3 length is 18 residues. The trim removed 4 bases at V and 0 bases at J, leaving 11 bases unmatched. The germline CDR1 and CDR2 sequences are MDHEN and SYDVKM. CDR3: CASSSPLAGPTSTDTQYF. Written as DNA, the CDR3 is TGTGCCAGCAGTTCACCTCTAGCGGGGCCAACTAGCACAGATACGCAGTATTTT.

This clonotype was seen ten or more times. This chain uses TRBV27 with TRBJ1-5; no clear D. V lost 2 bases to trimming and J lost 6 bases, with 8 bases between them. This CDR3 has 13 amino acids. The V gene's germline CDR1 is MNHEY and CDR2 SMNVEV (reference sequence). This CDR3 is CASSLEGRQPQHF. The DNA for the CDR3 is TGTGCCAGCAGTTTAGAAGGCCGTCAGCCCCAGCATTTT.

There are a few counts of this clonotype. The chain is built from TRBV4-3 and TRBJ1-1; D call uncertain. The germline V gene encodes CDR1 LGHNA and CDR2 YSLEER. Trimming left V 2 bases short and J 0 bases short, with 13 bases between. The CDR3 totals 16 residues. The CDR3 reads CASSQNYGIMNTEAFF. The CDR3 DNA follows: TGCGCCAGCAGCCAAAATTACGGGATCATGAACACTGAAGCTTTCTTT.

This clonotype appeared a few times. V usage is TRBV5-1 and J usage is TRBJ1-2; TRBD1 matches at 8 bases. Losses at the gene ends were 4 bases for V and 8 bases for J; bases not matched to a gene: 7. This CDR3 has 13 residues. In germline, CDR1 is SGHRS, CDR2 YFSETQ. The CDR3 nucleotides are TGCGCCAGCAGCGTAGGACAGGGCCAGGGCTACACCTTC. It is translated as CASSVGQGQGYTF.

The V gene is TRBV30, the J gene TRBJ2-1; 7 nucleotides agree with TRBD1. Germline V gives CDR1 GTSNPN, CDR2 SVGIG (reference sequence). With 7 bases clipped from V and 7 bases from J, the junction kept 4 bases outside the gene matches. This CDR3 comprises 11 residues. Here the CDR3 DNA reads TGTGCCTACCCGGACAGGAATGAGCAGTTCTTC. This gives the protein CAYPDRNEQFF.

The CDR3 DNA follows: TGTGCCAGCACCTCAAGGGGGCCAAACTACGAGCAGTACTTC. The encoded protein is CASTSRGPNYEQYF. The chain recombines TRBV13 with TRBJ2-7, with 7 nucleotides matching TRBD1. J was trimmed by 3 bases and V by 7 bases; bases with no gene match: 9. CDR3 length: 14 amino acids. Germline loops: CDR1 PRHDT, CDR2 FYEKMQ (reference sequence).

This clonotype occurred a few times. V gene TRBV7-9 combines with J gene TRBJ2-5; weak D call: TRBD2 (6 bases). CDR3 length equals 14 residues. Between the trimmed V and J ends, which lost 2 bases and 3 bases, there was a span of 10 bases. The germline gives CDR1 SEHNR, CDR2 FQNEAQ (reference sequence). Here the CDR3 DNA reads TGTGCCAGCAGCTTACTTGCGGGGAAAGAGACCCAGTACTTC. Amino acid sequence: CASSLLAGKETQYF.

This clonotype was seen a handful of times. The chain is built from TRBV3-1 and TRBJ1-4; the D gene is possibly TRBD1 (5 bases). V was cut by 1 base and J by 5 bases, with 14 bases left in between. The CDR3 is 16 amino acids. The germline V gene has CDR1 LGHDT and CDR2 YNNKEL (reference sequence). CDR3 loop: CASSQGPGRANEKLFF. The CDR3 DNA sequence: TGTGCCAGCAGCCAAGGTCCCGGCAGGGCGAATGAAAAACTGTTTTTT.